This TCR beta chain comes out of a study of blood T cell repertoires in COVID-19. Study information: Italy, Spain and the United States were the sources of the convalescent and acute COVID-19 samples. The cDNA or gDNA used as material had been derived from T cells, B-cell-depleted T cells, or PBMCs.

Seattle enrolled patients during active infection and tracked them longitudinally. As processed by the authors: Nucleated cell number was recorded as an estimate derived from reference gene primer amplification. Some clones are missing from TCRdb's copy, which holds only in-frame ones; the method was immunoSEQ multiplex PCR. D and trimming were read from the DNA, whereas the V and J calls and clone size are those reported in that table. The top ten clones hold roughly 7.5% of a sample with 150,000 to 200,000 clones, roughly 80% of them seen once. V dropped 2 bases and J dropped 2; count of bases not matched to a gene: 4. This CDR3 spans 16 amino acids. Germline V gives CDR1 MNHNS, CDR2 SASEGT.

Sequences were obtained from peripheral blood. This TCR was sampled from a woman in her seventies with COVID-19, enrolled during active disease. V and J are TRBV6-1 and TRBJ2-1, with 9 bases fitting TRBD2. The DNA for the CDR3 is TGTGCCAGCAGTGAACCCGGCGGGAGGGCCTACAATGAGCAGTTCTTC. This sequence encodes CASSEPGGRAYNEQFF.